This is a list of T cell receptor beta chains from one sample in a study of cytomegalovirus exposure and HLA in healthy donors. Clones were read by immunoSEQ multiplex PCR, and TCRdb kept only the in-frame ones, dropping some. The sample lists roughly 150,000 clones, roughly 80% seen once, with nearly 3.5% in the top ten. Material: PBMCs. These receptors all stem from a male donor in good health and CMV-seronegative. The CDR3 runs from the conserved cysteine through the conserved F or W. The D gene is left open where the match is weak. Clone size is shown for a subset of rows, as once, few, many or a class of expanded clone.

TGCGCCAGCAGCCGGACAGGTGACACCATATATTTT | CASSRTGDTIYF | TRBV5-1 | NA | TRBD1 | TRBJ1-3
TGTGCCAGCAGTGAAGTGATAGAAGGCGCGGGCACCTTC | CASSEVIEGAGTF | TRBV6-1 | once | NA | TRBJ1-2
TGTGCCAGCAGTGGTTCTATGAACACTGAAGCTTTCTTT | CASSGSMNTEAFF | TRBV28 | few | NA | TRBJ1-1
TGTGCCAGCAGCTTAACGGCGGCAAACACTGAAGCTTTCTTT | CASSLTAANTEAFF | TRBV7-9 | NA | NA | TRBJ1-1
TGTGCCAGCAGCCCGGGAGGAGGGAGAAACATTCAGTACTTC | CASSPGGGRNIQYF | TRBV7-3 | once | TRBD2 | TRBJ2-4
TGTGCCTGGAACCGGGACAGTTACAATGAGCAGTTCTTC | CAWNRDSYNEQFF | TRBV30 | few | TRBD1 | TRBJ2-1
TGTGCCAGCAGCCCCGGTTTGACTAGCGGGAGAAAAAATGAGCAGTTCTTC | CASSPGLTSGRKNEQFF | TRBV5-4 | NA | TRBD2 | TRBJ2-1
TGCGCCAGCAGCCTTACTAGCGTCGGCACCGGGGAGCTGTTTTTT | CASSLTSVGTGELFF | TRBV5-1 | NA | TRBD2 | TRBJ2-2
TGTGCCAGCAGTGAAGTGTCTAGGAACGAGCAGTACTTC | CASSEVSRNEQYF | TRBV6-1 | NA | NA | TRBJ2-7
TGTGCCAGCAGTCCGATTCTTCTTGGCGGATCGGGCACAGATACGCAGTATTTT | CASSPILLGGSGTDTQYF | TRBV27 | NA | NA | TRBJ2-3
TGTGCCAGCAACGAACATAAGAACACTGAAGCTTTCTTT | CASNEHKNTEAFF | TRBV6-6 | NA | NA | TRBJ1-1
TGTGCCAGCAGCTTAGAGTGGGCAGCCCTGGAGCAGTACTTC | CASSLEWAALEQYF | TRBV7-7 | NA | NA | TRBJ2-7